Presented here are 13 T cell receptor beta chains from one specimen sequenced in a study of Tregs in tolerant kidney transplant recipients. Assay: immunoSEQ multiplex PCR; the TCRdb copy retains only in-frame clones and omits some. The sample carries 80,000 or so clones, over 75% recorded once. The nonmyeloablative bone marrow transplants came from related graft donors, with transient mixed chimerism. The sample consisted of CD4+ T cells from blood (PBMCs), taken 24 months after the transplant. The receptors shown here come from a human patient who received a combined kidney and bone marrow transplant. The T cells may come from the graft donor.

J is TRBJ2-1 and V is TRBV11-1; D ambiguous. Trimming pared 2 bases from V and 9 bases from J, leaving 5 bases between. CDR3 length equals 11 residues. CDR1 SGHAT and CDR2 FQDESV come from the germline V gene (reference sequence). CDR3 loop: CASSLFLEQFF. The CDR3 DNA reads TGTGCCAGCAGCTTATTCCTTGAGCAGTTCTTC.

The rearrangement joins TRBV4-3 to TRBJ2-3; 7 positions agree with TRBD2. Germline CDR1 and CDR2: LGHNA and YSLEER. V shed 0 bases and J 1 base; nucleotides not matched to a gene: 4. There are 16 residues in the CDR3. CDR3 amino acids: CASSQEAGDGTDTQYF. CDR3 DNA: TGCGCCAGCAGCCAAGAGGCGGGGGACGGCACAGATACGCAGTATTTT.

The rearrangement joins TRBV4-2 to TRBJ1-2; the D gene is possibly TRBD1 (5 bases). Germline CDR1 is LGHNA and CDR2 is YNFKEQ. Trimming took 2 bases from V and 3 from J, leaving 16 bases between them. The CDR3 contains 16 residues. The chain's CDR3 is CASSQNTPGRDYGYTF. CDR3 in DNA: TGTGCCAGCAGCCAAAATACCCCAGGGAGGGACTATGGCTACACCTTC.

This clone appeared a few times. The V gene is TRBV7-9, the J gene TRBJ2-1; 8 bases fit TRBD2. J gave up 6 bases and V 1 base, and 17 bases lay outside the gene matches. Germline loops: CDR1 SEHNR, CDR2 FQNEAQ (reference sequence). The CDR3 sequence is 19 residues long. CDR3 bases: TGTGCCAGCAGCTTAGGCCGTCTTGGTAGCGGGATTGAGCTCAATGAGCAGTTCTTC. Amino acids: CASSLGRLGSGIELNEQFF.

This clone was observed a single time. This rearrangement joins TRBV19 to TRBJ1-5, with TRBD1 matching 7 bases. Looked up from germline, CDR1 is LNHDA and CDR2 is SQIVND (reference sequence). With 1 base clipped from V and 3 bases from J, the junction kept 9 bases outside the gene matches. There are 17 residues in the CDR3. The chain's CDR3 is CASSIGSKTGINQPQHF. The CDR3 DNA is TGTGCCAGTAGTATAGGGTCAAAGACAGGGATCAATCAGCCCCAGCATTTT. Complete variable domain (other parts from reference TRBV19 and TRBJ1-5): DGGITQSPKYLFRKEGQNVTLSCEQNLNHDAMYWYRQDPGQGLRLIYYSQIVNDFQKGDIAEGYSVSREKKESFPLTVTSAQKNPTAFYLCASSIGSKTGINQPQHFGDGTRLSIL.

The J gene is TRBJ1-1, the V gene TRBV7-3; D may be TRBD1 (6 bases). The CDR3 is made up of 14 amino acids. Trimming stripped 6 bases from V and 1 base from J, with 12 bases between. Germline CDR1 is SGHTA and CDR2 is FQGTGA. CDR3 nucleotide sequence: TGTGCCAGCAGGACGACGACAGGGAACACTGAAGCTTTCTTT. This sequence encodes CASRTTTGNTEAFF.

The V gene is TRBV6-5, the J gene TRBJ1-6, with a weak D call TRBD1 (5 bases). The CDR3 has 14 residues. Trimming removed 4 bases from V and 8 bases from J, with 12 bases in between. Germline lookup yields CDR1 MNHEY and CDR2 SVGAGI. The CDR3 here is CASSWGPGDSPLHF. CDR3 in DNA: TGTGCCAGCAGTTGGGGCCCTGGGGATTCACCCCTCCACTTT.

The rearrangement uses TRBV6-1 and TRBJ2-5; D not certain. The CDR3 length is 13 residues. Trimming took off 0 bases at V and 3 bases at J, with 5 bases between the two ends. Germline lookup yields CDR1 MNHNS and CDR2 SASEGT. DNA for the CDR3: TGTGCCAGCAGTGAAGCTAGAGAAGAGACCCAGTACTTC. This encodes CASSEAREETQYF.

J is TRBJ2-3 and V is TRBV25-1; 7 bases are shared with TRBD1. The CDR3 length is 15 residues. V lost 2 bases to trimming and J lost 4 bases; unmatched junction nucleotides: 6. CDR1 is MGHDK and CDR2 is SYGVNS in the germline V gene. This chain's CDR3 is CASSEGQGDADTQYF. The DNA of the CDR3 is TGTGCCAGCAGTGAAGGGCAGGGGGACGCAGATACGCAGTATTTT.

This clone was detected only once. In nucleotides, the CDR3 is TGCGCCAGCAGCCAAGATCCGGGACAGGGGCCAGATACGCAGTATTTT. It encodes CASSQDPGQGPDTQYF. The V and J genes are TRBV4-3 and TRBJ2-3, with 10 bases identical to TRBD1. V lost 0 bases and J lost 4; bases outside the gene matches: 4. Germline V gene data show CDR1 as LGHNA and CDR2 as YSLEER. CDR3 size: 16 residues.

The rearrangement joins TRBV19 to TRBJ1-1; 8 bases align to TRBD1. From germline, CDR1 is LNHDA and CDR2 SQIVND (reference sequence). CDR3 length: 12 residues. J gave up 8 bases and V 4 bases, and 3 bases lay outside the gene matches. CDR3 in amino acids: CASSTGQGEAFF. CDR3 nucleotide sequence: TGTGCCAGTAGTACTGGACAGGGAGAAGCTTTCTTT.

The chain joins TRBV5-1 to TRBJ1-1; no definite D call. There are 14 residues in the CDR3. Trimming stripped 6 bases from V and 0 bases from J, with 12 bases between. CDR1 and CDR2 (germline): SGHRS, YFSETQ. CDR3 sequence: CASIEGPMNTEAFF. DNA for the CDR3: TGCGCCAGCATCGAGGGCCCGATGAACACTGAAGCTTTCTTT.

J is TRBJ2-2 and V is TRBV7-2, with TRBD2 identical over 7 bases. The CDR3 has 16 residues. The V gene's germline CDR1 is SGHTA and CDR2 FQGNSA. The trim removed 2 bases at V and 0 bases at J, leaving 3 bases unmatched. The CDR3, as DNA: TGTGCCAGCAGCTTATTGGCGGGAGCGAACACCGGGGAGCTGTTTTTT. As protein: CASSLLAGANTGELFF.